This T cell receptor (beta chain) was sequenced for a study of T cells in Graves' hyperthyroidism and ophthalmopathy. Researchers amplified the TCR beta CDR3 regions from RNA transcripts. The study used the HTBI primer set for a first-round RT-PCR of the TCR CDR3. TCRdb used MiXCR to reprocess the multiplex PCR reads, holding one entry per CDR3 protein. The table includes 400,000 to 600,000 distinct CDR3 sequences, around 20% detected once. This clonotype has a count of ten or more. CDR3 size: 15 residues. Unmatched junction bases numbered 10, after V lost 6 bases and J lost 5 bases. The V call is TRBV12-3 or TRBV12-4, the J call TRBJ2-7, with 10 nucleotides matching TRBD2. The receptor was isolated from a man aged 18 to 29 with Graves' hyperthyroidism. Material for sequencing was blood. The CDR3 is CASRYLAGVGNEQYF. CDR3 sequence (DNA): TGTGCCAGCAGGTATCTAGCGGGAGTGGGTAACGAGCAGTACTTC.